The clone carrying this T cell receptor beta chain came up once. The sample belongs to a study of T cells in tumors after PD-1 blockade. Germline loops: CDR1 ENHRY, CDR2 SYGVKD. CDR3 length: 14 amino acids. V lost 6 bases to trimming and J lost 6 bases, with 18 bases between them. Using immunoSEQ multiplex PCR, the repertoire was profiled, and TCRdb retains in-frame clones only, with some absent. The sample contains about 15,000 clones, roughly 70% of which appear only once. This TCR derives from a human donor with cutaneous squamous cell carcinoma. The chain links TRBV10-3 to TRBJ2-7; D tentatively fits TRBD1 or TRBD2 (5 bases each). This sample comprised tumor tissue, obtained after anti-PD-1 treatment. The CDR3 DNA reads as TGTGCCATCAGGCCAGCCCAAGGTGGGGGCGAGCAGTACTTC. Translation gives CAIRPAQGGGEQYF.